This T cell receptor beta chain originates from a study of blood T cell repertoires in COVID-19. The study recruited people aged roughly 18 to 100 years across approximately 25 US areas. Cohort placement rested on clinical history that participants reported themselves. Recovered status in Cohort 3 required two negative PCRs, clearance, or symptom resolution. As handled by the study authors: By means of reference gene primer amplification, nucleated cell counts were estimated. Clones were sequenced by immunoSEQ multiplex PCR, and TCRdb holds only the in-frame ones, with some missing. V, J and clone size derive from that table, while D and trimming were established from the DNA sequence. This sample has 200,000 or so clones; about 85% occur once, and the top ten carry approximately 11%. The clonotype originates from a man aged 30 to 45 who had recovered from COVID-19. Material: PBMCs or T cells enriched from blood (not recorded which).

This CDR3 is CATSGSGGQETQYF. CDR3 coding DNA: TGTGCCACCAGCGGTAGCGGGGGGCAAGAGACCCAGTACTTC. V usage is TRBV24-1 and J usage is TRBJ2-5; 10 positions agree with TRBD2. The CDR3 length is 14 residues. Per germline, CDR1 KGHDR and CDR2 SFDVKD. J was trimmed by 2 bases and V by 7 bases; bases with no gene match: 3.